The 27 T cell receptor beta chains below were found in one sample sequenced in a study of blood T cell repertoires in COVID-19. Clones were sequenced by immunoSEQ multiplex PCR, and TCRdb holds only the in-frame ones, with some missing. Of some 270,000 clones in the sample, around 84% were seen once. What was sequenced was peripheral blood. The receptors were sampled from a woman in her thirties or forties who had recovered from COVID-19.

The CDR3 loop reads CATSEGTVGEQYF. In nucleotides, the CDR3 is TGTGCCACCAGTGAGGGGACAGTGGGCGAGCAGTACTTC. The rearrangement joins TRBV24-1 to TRBJ2-7; 7 positions match TRBD1. V trimming: 4 bases; J trimming: 6 bases; junction bases outside the gene matches: 5. CDR3 length: 13 amino acids. The germline V gene has CDR1 KGHDR and CDR2 SFDVKD.

The rearrangement uses TRBV24-1 and TRBJ1-1; 10 bases map to TRBD1. V was pared by 7 bases and J by 4 bases, with 2 bases of the junction left unmatched. Germline lookup yields CDR1 KGHDR and CDR2 SFDVKD. The CDR3 totals 13 residues. DNA of the CDR3: TGTGCCACCAGCCGGACAGGGGGCACTGAAGCTTTCTTT. Translation gives CATSRTGGTEAFF.

This chain uses TRBV7-3 with TRBJ2-3; TRBD1 agrees at 8 bases. This CDR3 region has 14 residues. The V segment lost 3 bases and the J segment 6 bases; nucleotides outside the gene matches: 5. Germline values: CDR1 SGHTA, CDR2 FQGTGA. The CDR3 DNA sequence: TGTGCCAGCAGCTTTGGACAGGGAATGGATACGCAGTATTTT. This codes for CASSFGQGMDTQYF. The variable domain in full, completed from reference TRBV7-3 and TRBJ2-3, reads GAGVSQTPSNKVTEKGKYVELRCDPISGHTALYWYRQSLGQGPEFLIYFQGTGAADDSGLPNDRFFAVRPEGSVSTLKIQRTERGDSAVYLCASSFGQGMDTQYFGPGTRLTVL.

This chain links TRBV27 with TRBJ2-6; 9 nucleotides line up with TRBD1. The CDR3 loop spans 19 amino acids. Germline CDR1 is MNHEY and CDR2 is SMNVEV (reference sequence). V shed 6 bases and J 0 bases; nucleotides not matched to a gene: 12. CDR3 sequence reads: CASSRGGTGFNSGANVLTF. DNA for the CDR3: TGTGCCAGCAGCCGAGGGGGGACAGGGTTTAACTCTGGGGCCAACGTCCTGACTTTC.

The J gene is TRBJ1-2, the V gene TRBV2, with 12 nucleotides matching TRBD1. The CDR3 extends over 15 amino acids. V lost 2 bases to trimming and J lost 8 bases; unmatched junction nucleotides: 6. CDR1 and CDR2 from the germline V gene are SNHLY and FYNNEI. Here the CDR3 DNA reads TGTGCCAGCAGTGAAATGGGACAGGGGGCGCAGGGCTACACCTTC. Encoded protein: CASSEMGQGAQGYTF.

This clone is a singleton in its sample. The chain has TRBV18 and TRBJ1-5; 8 bases fit TRBD1. The trim removed 0 bases at V and 0 bases at J, leaving 10 bases unmatched. Per germline, CDR1 KGHSH and CDR2 LQKENI. This CDR3 has 19 amino acids. The CDR3 region is CASSPPLGQGENSNQPQHF. CDR3 nucleotides: TGTGCCAGCTCACCACCACTAGGACAGGGAGAAAATAGCAATCAGCCCCAGCATTTT. Together with reference TRBV18 and TRBJ1-5, the CDR3 gives the full variable domain: NAGVMQNPRHLVRRRGQEARLRCSPMKGHSHVYWYRQLPEEGLKFMVYLQKENIIDESGMPKERFSAEFPKEGPSILRIQQVVRGDSAAYFCASSPPLGQGENSNQPQHFGDGTRLSIL.

This chain links TRBV27 with TRBJ2-2, with a possible D match to TRBD1 (6 bases). Trimming stripped 6 bases from V and 1 base from J, with 18 bases between. This CDR3 comprises 17 residues. Germline lookup yields CDR1 MNHEY and CDR2 SMNVEV (reference sequence). This CDR3 is CASRTTSGVVNTGELFF. Written as DNA, the CDR3 is TGTGCCAGCAGAACGACGTCAGGGGTGGTGAACACCGGGGAGCTGTTTTTT.

The chain couples TRBV6-1 to TRBJ2-1; no reliable D call. The CDR3 loop spans 12 amino acids. V shed 2 bases and J shed 6 bases, with 5 bases lying between them. Per germline, CDR1 MNHNS and CDR2 SASEGT. This CDR3 reads CASSETGNEQFF. The DNA for the CDR3 is TGTGCCAGCAGTGAAACGGGCAATGAGCAGTTCTTC.

V is TRBV28 and J is TRBJ2-1, with D unclear. V was shortened by 6 bases and J by 10 bases, with 16 bases between the two germline ends. CDR1 is MDHEN, CDR2 SYDVKM, per germline. This CDR3 has 13 residues. The DNA of the CDR3 is TGTGCCAGCAGCTCTCCCTGGGCTGGCGAGCAGTTCTTC. As protein: CASSSPWAGEQFF. Full variable domain (missing parts from reference TRBV28 and TRBJ2-1): DVKVTQSSRYLVKRTGEKVFLECVQDMDHENMFWYRQDPGLGLRLIYFSYDVKMKEKGDIPEGYSVSREKKERFSLILESASTNQTSMYLCASSSPWAGEQFFGPGTRLTVL.

This clone was observed a single time. The gene calls are TRBV7-9 and TRBJ2-5; possibly TRBD2 for D (7 bases). CDR3 length equals 14 residues. With 1 base removed from V and 6 bases from J, the gap between germline ends came to 12 bases. Germline CDR1 SEHNR, CDR2 FQNEAQ (reference sequence). The CDR3 coding sequence is TGTGCCAGCAGCTTAGACGCGGGGGCCCAGACCCAGTACTTC. Amino acids: CASSLDAGAQTQYF.

This clone was recorded a few times. CDR3 nucleotide sequence: TGTGCCAGCACCCCTAGGGGCGGCGATTCACCCCTCCACTTT. Amino acid sequence: CASTPRGGDSPLHF. This chain connects TRBV5-4 to TRBJ1-6, with D perhaps TRBD1 (5 bases). The CDR3 extends over 14 amino acids. CDR1 is SGHNT, CDR2 YYREEE, per germline (reference sequence). V lost 6 bases and J 8 bases, leaving 15 bases between the germline ends.

This chain links TRBV4-1 with TRBJ2-1; weak D call: TRBD2 (6 bases). Trimming removed 4 bases from V and 8 bases from J, with 15 bases in between. The length of the CDR3 is 14 residues. Per germline, CDR1 MGHRA and CDR2 YSYEKL. As DNA, the CDR3 is TGCGCCAGCAGCCCGAAGCCGCCTAGCGATGAGCAGTTCTTC. It specifies CASSPKPPSDEQFF.

The table lists this clone with many counts. V is TRBV11-2 and J is TRBJ1-5; 8 bases agree with TRBD1. The CDR3 loop spans 15 amino acids. Looked up from germline, CDR1 is SGHAT and CDR2 is FQNNGV. The junction had 8 bases not matched to a gene; V was cut back by 1 base and J by 9 bases. The CDR3 DNA follows: TGTGCCAGCAGCTTAGGGACAGGGACCCCCAGGCCCCAGCATTTT. Residues: CASSLGTGTPRPQHF.

The V gene is TRBV28, the J gene TRBJ1-2; D not certain. Germline V gene data show CDR1 as MDHEN and CDR2 as SYDVKM. The V end was cut by 5 bases, the J end by 8 bases, with 12 bases between. This CDR3 has 12 residues. CDR3 protein: CASSRKGGGYTF. DNA of the CDR3: TGTGCCAGCAGTAGAAAGGGAGGAGGCTACACCTTC.

The chain links TRBV18 to TRBJ2-7; D is uncertain. Trimming removed 3 bases at V and 0 bases at J, with 9 bases between. Germline-derived CDR1 and CDR2 are KGHSH and LQKENI. The CDR3 has 14 residues. The DNA for the CDR3 is TGTGCCAGCTCACCGGCATCAAGCTCCTACGAGCAGTACTTC. Translated: CASSPASSSYEQYF.

The chain has TRBV7-6 and TRBJ2-2, with 10 positions matching TRBD1. V was clipped by 5 bases and J by 8 bases; unmatched bases: 11. The CDR3 has 16 residues. Germline assignment: CDR1 SGHVS and CDR2 FNYEAQ. The CDR3 DNA reads as TGTGCCAGCAGCCCCTCCGAGACAGGGGGCATTGGGGAGCTGTTTTTT. Protein sequence: CASSPSETGGIGELFF. Supplemented by reference TRBV7-6 and TRBJ2-2, the full variable domain reads GAGVSQSPRYKVTKRGQDVALRCDPISGHVSLYWYRQALGQGPEFLTYFNYEAQQDKSGLPNDRFSAERPEGSISTLTIQRTEQRDSAMYRCASSPSETGGIGELFFGEGSRLTVL.

V usage is TRBV6-4 and J usage is TRBJ2-2; 8 bases line up with TRBD2. This CDR3 is built from 15 residues. V lost 9 bases, J lost 1 base, and 7 bases stayed unmatched. Germline assignment: CDR1 MRHNA and CDR2 SNTAGT. The CDR3 bases are TGTGCCAGTAAAGGCCTAGCGGGGAACACCGGGGAGCTGTTTTTT. Its translation: CASKGLAGNTGELFF.

The chain links TRBV10-1 to TRBJ2-3; maybe TRBD1 (6 bases). CDR3 length: 16 residues. Germline CDR1 is WNHNN and CDR2 is SYGVQD (reference sequence). Between the trimmed V and J ends, which lost 3 bases and 5 bases, there was a span of 18 bases. The CDR3, as DNA: TGCGCCAGCAGTGAACGGTCACAGGGAAGGGGAGATACGCAGTATTTT. Its protein product is CASSERSQGRGDTQYF.

There are a few counts of this clone. This chain links TRBV6-6 with TRBJ2-7; 9 nucleotides line up with TRBD1. Germline loops: CDR1 MNHNY, CDR2 SVGAGI (reference sequence). There are 14 residues in the CDR3. The trim removed 5 bases at V and 5 bases at J, leaving 7 bases unmatched. The CDR3 nucleotides read TGTGCCAGCAGTCTACCGACAGGGGGTAACGAGCAGTACTTC. It is translated as CASSLPTGGNEQYF.

This sequence joins TRBV4-1 and TRBJ1-4; D might be TRBD1 (5 bases). This CDR3 is built from 17 residues. With 4 bases removed from V and 2 bases from J, the gap between germline ends came to 17 bases. From germline, CDR1 is MGHRA and CDR2 YSYEKL. CDR3 residues: CASSRTQGAGTNEKLFF. The CDR3 DNA reads as TGCGCCAGCAGCCGGACCCAAGGGGCTGGGACTAATGAAAAACTGTTTTTT.

The rearrangement links TRBV5-1 to TRBJ2-5; 7 positions agree with TRBD1. Losses at the gene ends were 4 bases for V and 4 bases for J; bases not matched to a gene: 4. The V gene's germline CDR1 is SGHRS and CDR2 YFSETQ. The CDR3 has 13 residues. CDR3 DNA: TGCGCCAGCAGCAGGGGGCAGGCAGAGACCCAGTACTTC. It translates to CASSRGQAETQYF. Looking up the rest from reference TRBV5-1 and TRBJ2-5 gives the full variable domain: KAGVTQTPRYLIKTRGQQVTLSCSPISGHRSVSWYQQTPGQGLQFLFEYFSETQRNKGNFPGRFSGRQFSNSRSEMNVSTLELGDSALYLCASSRGQAETQYFGPGTRLLVL.

V usage is TRBV5-4 and J usage is TRBJ1-2, with D unclear. The CDR3 extends over 14 amino acids. CDR1 SGHNT and CDR2 YYREEE come from the germline V gene (reference sequence). Trimming left V 2 bases short and J 4 bases short, with 12 bases between. The CDR3 reads CASSFREAIYGYTF. CDR3 in DNA: TGTGCCAGCAGCTTTCGGGAGGCTATCTATGGCTACACCTTC.

In nucleotides, the CDR3 is TGTGCCAGCACTCCCGCCAGCGGCTATGGCTACACCTTC. It specifies CASTPASGYGYTF. The V and J genes are TRBV28 and TRBJ1-2; no reliable D call. This CDR3 contains 13 residues. CDR1 and CDR2 (germline): MDHEN, SYDVKM. V lost 7 bases, J lost 4 bases, and 13 bases lay in between.

In its sample, this clone was seen once. The chain recombines TRBV7-9 with TRBJ2-7; 11 bases agree with TRBD1. The CDR3 is made up of 17 amino acids. Losses at the gene ends were 5 bases for V and 5 bases for J; bases not matched to a gene: 14. Germline lookup yields CDR1 SEHNR and CDR2 FQNEAQ (reference sequence). Here the CDR3 reads CASSLRTGGNRGDEQYF. The CDR3 coding sequence is TGTGCCAGCAGCCTAAGGACAGGGGGCAACAGGGGAGACGAGCAGTACTTC. Full variable domain (rest looked up from reference TRBV7-9 and TRBJ2-7): DTGVSQNPRHKITKRGQNVTFRCDPISEHNRLYWYRQTLGQGPEFLTYFQNEAQLEKSRLLSDRFSAERPKGSFSTLEIQRTEQGDSAMYLCASSLRTGGNRGDEQYFGPGTRLTVT.

This clone has just a few counts. The CDR3 loop reads CASSETGANQPQHF. Here the CDR3 DNA reads TGTGCCAGCAGTGAAACAGGGGCCAATCAGCCCCAGCATTTT. The chain uses TRBV2 and TRBJ1-5, with TRBD1 matching 7 bases. Looked up from germline, CDR1 is SNHLY and CDR2 is FYNNEI. CDR3 length equals 14 residues. Unmatched junction bases numbered 1, after V lost 2 bases and J lost 3 bases.

This chain links TRBV28 with TRBJ2-2, with a possible D match to TRBD1 (5 bases). Germline lookup yields CDR1 MDHEN and CDR2 SYDVKM. The ends were cut back, 2 bases at V and 7 bases at J, with 20 bases in the middle. This CDR3 comprises 17 residues. CDR3: CASSLRQGLRRFGELFF. CDR3 DNA sequence: TGTGCCAGCAGTTTACGTCAGGGCCTCCGCCGCTTCGGGGAGCTGTTTTTT.

The genes are TRBV9 and TRBJ1-2; D is ambiguous. V shed 3 bases and J shed 5 bases, with 14 bases lying between them. The CDR3 contains 14 residues. CDR1 SGDLS and CDR2 YYNGEE come from the germline V gene. The chain's CDR3 is CASSGSWPSYGYTF. In nucleotides, the CDR3 is TGTGCCAGCAGCGGAAGTTGGCCTTCTTATGGCTACACCTTC.